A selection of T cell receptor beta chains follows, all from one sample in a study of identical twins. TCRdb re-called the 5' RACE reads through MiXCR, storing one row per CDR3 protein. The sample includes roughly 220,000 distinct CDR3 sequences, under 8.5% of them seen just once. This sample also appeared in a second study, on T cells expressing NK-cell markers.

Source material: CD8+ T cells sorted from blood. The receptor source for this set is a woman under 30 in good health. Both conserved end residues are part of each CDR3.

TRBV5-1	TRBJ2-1	CASSPTRAGRAFYNEQFF
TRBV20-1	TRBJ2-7	CSARPGETSVAYEQYF
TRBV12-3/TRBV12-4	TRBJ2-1	CASSLAGGHEQFF
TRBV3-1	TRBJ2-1	CASSLVSGTQLYNEQFF
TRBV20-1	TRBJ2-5	CSARAPWGVGQETQYF
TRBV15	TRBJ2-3	CATSREPADTQYF
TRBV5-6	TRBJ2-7	CASSSGPEQYF
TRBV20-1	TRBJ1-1	CSASRGGTEAFF
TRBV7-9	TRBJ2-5	CASSFDAGKFVETQCF
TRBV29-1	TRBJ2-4	CSVLAGENIQYF
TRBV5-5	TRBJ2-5	CASSFEWGPGETQYF
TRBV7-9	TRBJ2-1	CASSLGGLSRDEQFF
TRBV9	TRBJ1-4	CASSDGGDAEKLFF
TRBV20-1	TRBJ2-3	CSASPLAGQALPDGSFTDTQYF
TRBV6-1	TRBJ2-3	CASRPGDSTDTQYF
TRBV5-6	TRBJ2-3	CASSSETGARADTQYF
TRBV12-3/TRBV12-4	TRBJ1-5	CASSFFGQPQHF
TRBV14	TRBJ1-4	CASSPGQVGSATNEKLFF
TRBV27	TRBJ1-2	CATTPDITNYGYTF
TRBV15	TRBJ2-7	CATSWDRGLYEQYF
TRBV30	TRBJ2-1	CAWSGTSGYAASYNEQFF
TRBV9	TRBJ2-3	CASSFRRDSLADIKGDTQYF
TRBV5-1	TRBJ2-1	CASSGTLADSYNEQFF
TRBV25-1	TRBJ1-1	CASTRGVSGYEAFF
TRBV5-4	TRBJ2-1	CASSSGANRAYNEQFF
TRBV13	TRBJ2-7	CASSSLTSYEQYF
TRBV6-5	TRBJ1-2	CASSWRQGGPDGYTF
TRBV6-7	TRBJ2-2	CASNRITVANTGELFF
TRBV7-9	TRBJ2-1	CASSAPGLADPNEQFF
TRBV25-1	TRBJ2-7	CASSELGVEQYF
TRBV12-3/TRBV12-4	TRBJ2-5	CASSITGRGETQYF
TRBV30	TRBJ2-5	CAWSETGLAGQGF
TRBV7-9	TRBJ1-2	CASTLQGARGYTF
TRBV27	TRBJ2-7	CASWPVGGSSYEQYF
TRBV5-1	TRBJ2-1	CASSLYGGRGVEQFF
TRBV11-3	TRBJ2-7	CASSSRQTGLDEQYF
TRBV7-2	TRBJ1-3	CASSLPPHRDTIYF
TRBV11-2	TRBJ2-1	CASSSQGVGQFF
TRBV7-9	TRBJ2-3	CASSLTEEVGATQYF
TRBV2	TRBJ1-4	CTISQDSPWGSVEKLFF
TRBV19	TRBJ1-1	CASTFGGTEAFF
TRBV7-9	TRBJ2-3	CASSLWGDTDTQYF
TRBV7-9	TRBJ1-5	CASSSARGAQHF
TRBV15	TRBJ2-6	CATSRETPSGANVLTF
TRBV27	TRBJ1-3	CASSLRPDGNTIYF
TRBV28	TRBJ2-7	CASSSSAGGLRVSPYEQYF
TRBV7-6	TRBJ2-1	CASSLWGRTSGANEQFF
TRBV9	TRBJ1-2	CASNKIGANYGYTF
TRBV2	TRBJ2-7	CASSGPGQGAYHEQYF
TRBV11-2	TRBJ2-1	CASSLGRAPGNEQFF
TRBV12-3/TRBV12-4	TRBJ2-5	CASSNTGAGETQYF